Sequencing of this TCR beta chain was carried out in a study of cytomegalovirus exposure and HLA in healthy donors (dated by TCRdb to the late 2010s). Regarding the complete study: In an earlier analysis of under 600 of the donors, approximately 300 Gb of sequence data and just under 120 million unique TCR beta sequences from 150 million to 200 million T cells were reported. Several DR-DQ haplotypes were handled as single units for association and clustering because linkage in the cohort was strong. Around 320 gigabases of sequencing data and approximately 85 million unique TCR sequences were included in an early release covering about 620 HLA-typed donors. In the later analysis, no new phenotypic data were used to find candidate immune exposures; instead, reliance was placed on TCR beta sequences and their occurrence across donors. To predict cytomegalovirus infection status, the study combined high-throughput TCR immunosequencing, statistical association of individual TCRs with disease status, and machine learning. Every repertoire in the discovery cohort had been generated on one and the same sequencing platform. In addition to the first cohort of 650 to 750 subjects, a separate validation cohort of approximately 130 different subjects was used. HLA typing included class I and class II loci at four-digit resolution. The number of donors typed differed by locus, with 629-630 for A, B, C, DRB1 and DQB1, around 520 for DQA1, approximately 580 for DPA1, and approximately 470 for DPB1. A later analysis re-analyzed previously published TCR beta repertoires from 550 to 700 donors and added high-resolution HLA genotyping to study TCR occurrence patterns. The aim of the study was to test whether cataloging public T cell receptors could identify signatures of past pathogen exposure. Using immunosequencing, the study profiled T cell repertoires from about 620 subjects and related those repertoires to cytomegalovirus serostatus. In an earlier analysis of around 540 of the donors, high-throughput TCR beta sequencing was used to judge whether each TCR beta V gene segment behaved as functional or pseudogenic. The genetic ancestry cluster associated with self-reported Caucasian donors included around four fifths of the roughly 400 genotyped donors. Among about 410 genotyped donors of the cohort, an average of about 220,000 unique TCR beta nucleotide sequences was sequenced per donor, of which about 19% were non-productive. Donor age, sex, ethnicity and CMV serostatus were collected together with the repertoire data. In a later genetic analysis, genome-wide SNP genotypes for about 55% of the roughly 700 donors were used, and that subset was treated as a discovery cohort. Overall results and qualifications from the work: The study gave a list of 150 to 200 TCR beta chains associated with cytomegalovirus. For the cohort, immune exposure information was limited to CMV serostatus. This cohort had only TCR beta chains sequenced, and the lack of alpha or paired-chain data limited which features could be detected. Because HLA typing was missing for some donors at each locus, association tests included only the typed subset. In a later analysis, the rate of TCR association differed among HLA loci, with DRB1 alleles having the most associated TCRs and HLA-C alleles having the fewest. Correlated functional status among segregating V segments might reflect linkage disequilibrium, but an unknown experimental factor could not be ruled out. A later genetic analysis reported fewer N-insertions in productive TCRs among donors in an Asian-associated ancestry cluster than the roughly 700-donor mean. Some IMGT-functional V segments, including TRBV6-2 and TRBV6-3, could not be distinguished by the 87-base-pair reads and were therefore excluded. Cytomegalovirus status was reported to be diagnosed by the classifier with high specificity and sensitivity in both the original and validation cohorts. In vitro tests confirmed that a few of the cytomegalovirus-associated TCR beta chains recognize cytomegalovirus antigens. According to a later analysis, parvovirus B19, influenza, CMV and Epstein-Barr virus appeared linked to several top co-occurrence clusters. According to the authors, the approach could potentially be generalized to other disease states and immunological phenotypes. Some 15 rarely observed V segments, including chromosome 9 orphons, were excluded from the earlier analysis of approximately 500 of the donors because counts were too low. A cluster of highly shared sequence variants was judged likely to be a technical artifact of the sequencing pipeline. When HLA alleles, especially DR and DQ, strongly co-occurred, TCR associations were difficult to assign to individual alleles. Across donors, most TCR sequences were observed very rarely, whereas some public TCRs were present in many individuals. A further reported finding was that TCR beta sequences accurately predicted the HLA-A and HLA-B alleles for most subjects in the first cohort. A later analysis associated 15,000 or so TCR beta sequences with specific HLA alleles at a false discovery rate of 0.05. A later genetic analysis associated a missense DCLRE1C variant with V-gene and J-gene trimming of TCR beta chains, and an independent cohort replicated the association. The presence/absence analyses assumed that sequencing depth was roughly uniform across donors, and that assumption may not be true. Most CMV-associated TCR beta chains appeared to be HLA-restricted in a later analysis, and the HLA associations seemed to be driven largely by CMV exposure. In a later analysis, HLA-associated TCR beta chains showed more clonal expansion and lower generation probabilities than non-associated chains that were equally common. In an earlier analysis of some 640 of the donors, most TCR beta V segments were observed in productive rearrangements about 87% or about 30% of the time, broadly matching IMGT annotations.

Regarding this clone: There is no known antigen for this receptor. Qualities for individual bases were not recorded, and no much larger clone is one base off.

The cohort was made up of 666 healthy bone marrow donors. At the time of sampling, all cohort members were nominally healthy, though unrecorded immune exposures were likely present. The donor was CMV seronegative and belonged to the group of roughly 330 seronegative cohort members. A peripheral blood sample was collected from each donor, and TCR beta sequencing was performed on peripheral blood mononuclear cells. Genomic DNA extraction from the blood cell samples was performed with the Qiagen DNeasy Blood Extraction Kit. Inclusive of the bounding cysteine and phenylalanine, the CDR3 is 14 residues long. The DNA shown is the 42-base CDR3, in frame from base 1. Trimming removed 7 bases from V and 0 bases from J; the gene matches leave 6 bases unexplained. From a lookup of the germline V gene, CDR1 and CDR2 are SQVTM and ANQGSEA. Libraries were made using the immunoSEQ multiplex PCR assay. A mixture of 60 forward primers for TCR Vbeta segments and 13 reverse primers for TCR Jbeta segments was used in the multiplex PCR. The CDR3 region of rearranged TCR beta genes was amplified from genomic DNA with a multiplex PCR assay. The Illumina HiSeq System was used to sequence the amplified TCR beta libraries as 87-base-pair reads. Per the original workflow: Across the 640 or so repertoires, a later analysis counted approximately 83 million unique TCR beta chains, around 11 million of which were shared by at least two donors. A nearest-neighbor algorithm error-corrected the raw reads and collapsed the reads into unique sequences, merging closely related sequences to remove PCR and sequencing errors. CDR3 sequences were aligned to IMGT reference sequences to assign V, D and J gene segments. For a sequence to be retained, a match of at least six nucleotides was required to both a V gene segment and a J gene segment. A rearrangement was called productive if the CDR3 had no stop codons and remained in frame with V and J, and every other rearrangement was called non-productive. Following IMGT convention, CDR3 was defined as the stretch from the second conserved V-encoded cysteine to the conserved J-encoded phenylalanine. Sequences without an unambiguous match to a single V gene segment were excluded from the earlier analysis of about 640 of the donors. An earlier analysis of roughly 590 of the donors called V segments functional above 56.7% productive rearrangements and segregating when the between-donor standard deviation exceeded 5%. A statistical classification framework was developed to diagnose cytomegalovirus status using the catalog of TCR beta chain sequences. In a later analysis, TCR nucleotide sequences were compared against IMGT/GENE-DB human TR gene sequences so that V and J genes could be assigned. In a later analysis, CDR3 sequences and most-parsimonious VDJ recombination scenarios were assigned using the TCRdist pipeline. In a later analysis, each TCR beta chain was defined by its CDR3 amino acid sequence together with its V-gene family, and reads without a unique V-gene family were excluded. In a later analysis, 550 to 650 highly shared, low-generation-probability nucleotide sequences were removed to address suspected cross-contamination and a sequencing artifact. A later analysis calculated a clonal expansion index for each public chain from normalized within-repertoire ranks of inferred template counts. Generation probabilities in a later analysis came from a VDJ recombination model fitted to out-of-frame rearrangements, and those results were checked against IGoR. In a later analysis, hypergeometric tests were used to score TCR-TCR, TCR-HLA and TCR-CMV co-occurrence, with a repertoire-size bias correction applied to TCR pairs. A later analysis estimated false discovery rates by permuting HLA or CMV assignments 20 times. In a later analysis, co-occurring TCRs were grouped with DBSCAN, and TCRdist sequence similarity was added when clustering was performed within HLA-allele-positive subsets. Co-occurrence clustering excluded repertoires with fewer than 30,000 or more than 120,000 public chains, plus five with anomalous nucleotide sharing. TCRdb took over this immuneACCESS table, retaining in-frame rearrangements with V and J assigned. Such tables are incomplete; in checked studies, under half of the missing clones stem from an unresolved V gene, and the remainder is unexplained. Clone size and the V and J calls come from that table; the DNA yielded D and trimming. This sample is represented by hundreds of thousands of clones; roughly 80% of them were singletons. The ten largest account for 2.9% of the sample.

Recombination connected TRBV29-1 to TRBJ2-1; TRBD1 agrees with 7 junctional bases. Sequenced input: PBMCs. The receptor was derived from a man aged 25-40 years in good health and CMV-seronegative. The DNA is as follows: TGCAGCGCCTCAGACAGGGTCTCCTACAATGAGCAGTTCTTC. Its translation is CSASDRVSYNEQFF.